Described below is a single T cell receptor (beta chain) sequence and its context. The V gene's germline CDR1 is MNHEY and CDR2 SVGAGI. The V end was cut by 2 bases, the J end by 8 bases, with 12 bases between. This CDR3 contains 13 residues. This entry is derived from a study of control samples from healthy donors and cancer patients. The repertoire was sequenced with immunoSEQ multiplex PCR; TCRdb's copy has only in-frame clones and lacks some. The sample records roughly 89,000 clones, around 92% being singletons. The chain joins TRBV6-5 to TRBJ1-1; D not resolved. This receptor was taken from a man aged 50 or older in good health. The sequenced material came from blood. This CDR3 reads CASSYGLAAEAFF. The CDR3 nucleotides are TGTGCCAGCAGTTACGGATTGGCTGCCGAAGCTTTCTTT.